Following are 2 T cell receptor beta chains from one sample sequenced in a study of radiotherapy plus CTLA-4 blockade in lung cancer. The table came from immunoSEQ multiplex PCR; TCRdb's copy has only in-frame clones and leaves some out. The table has around 120,000 clones, around 75% seen once; the top ten hold approximately 5.5%. The sample in question was peripheral blood, obtained from a patient treated with radiotherapy plus ipilimumab. Receptors originate from a human donor with non-small cell lung cancer who had a partial response to radiotherapy plus ipilimumab.

The chain is built from TRBV18 and TRBJ2-3; 10 positions agree with TRBD2. The germline CDR1 and CDR2 sequences are KGHSH and LQKENI. Germline trimming cut 3 bases from V and 4 bases from J; bases unmatched to any gene: 10. The CDR3 loop spans 17 amino acids. For the CDR3, the DNA is TGTGCCAGCTCACCTAACCCTAGCGGGAGAGGGGCAGATACGCAGTATTTT. Amino acids: CASSPNPSGRGADTQYF.

This clone was picked up one time. This chain uses TRBV5-4 with TRBJ2-4; 11 nucleotides align to TRBD2. The CDR3 contains 18 residues. J lost 2 bases, V lost 4 bases, and 11 bases had no gene match. From germline, CDR1 is SGHNT and CDR2 YYREEE (reference sequence). Here the CDR3 reads CASSVLAGGWESKNIQYF. As DNA, the CDR3 is TGTGCCAGCAGCGTCCTAGCGGGAGGTTGGGAGTCCAAAAACATTCAGTACTTC.